Sequencing of this T cell receptor beta chain was carried out in a study of blood T cell repertoires in COVID-19. Turning to the study itself: Samples representing acute and convalescent COVID-19 were sourced from the United States, Italy and Spain.

Original processing notes: Nucleated cell number was recorded as an estimate derived from reference gene primer amplification. Produced via immunoSEQ multiplex PCR; TCRdb's table is partial and in-frame only. V, J and clone size were drawn from that table, and D and trimming were deduced from the DNA. The top ten clones hold roughly 1% of a sample with 100,000 to 150,000 clones, about 90% of them seen once. The CDR3 has 12 residues. V lost 5 bases to trimming and J lost 6 bases, with 8 bases between them. The germline CDR1 and CDR2 sequences are SEHNR and FQNEAQ (reference sequence). Sequenced material: peripheral blood. This TCR was recovered from a woman aged 45-59 years with active or convalescent COVID-19. J is TRBJ1-5 and V is TRBV7-9; D is ambiguous. The CDR3 reads CASSEAGQPQHF. CDR3 DNA: TGTGCCAGCAGCGAAGCGGGTCAGCCCCAGCATTTT.